What follows are 24 T cell receptor beta chains derived from one specimen sequenced in a study of human T cells and chemical hapten exposure. Specified time point: healthy volunteer bleed at 2 weeks. Unfractionated whole blood was the source of the extracted total RNA. TCRdb reanalysed the RACE reads using MiXCR and keeps one entry per CDR3 protein. The data contain about 46,000 distinct CDR3 sequences, 3.5% to 4.5% of them singletons. Sequencing used whole blood. The receptors originated from a female donor in good health. Some clones in this sample may be carry-over from other donors' samples.

V and J are TRBV5-1 and TRBJ2-5; perhaps TRBD2 as D (5 bases). The CDR3 is made up of 15 amino acids. The germline gives CDR1 SGHRS, CDR2 YFSETQ. Trimming removed 1 base at V and 1 base at J, with 11 bases between. CDR3 bases: TGCGCCAGCAGCTTGACCGGGATTCCCCAAGAGACCCAGTACTTC. Its translation: CASSLTGIPQETQYF.

The table lists this clonotype with a few counts. The CDR3 sequence is CAISEAGVHNEQFF. The CDR3, as DNA: TGTGCCATCAGTGAAGCGGGGGTCCACAATGAGCAGTTCTTC. The V call is TRBV10-3, the J call TRBJ2-1; TRBD2 aligns across 8 bases. The J segment lost 5 bases and the V segment lost 3 bases, leaving 3 bases of the junction unmatched. CDR3 size: 14 residues. The germline V gene encodes CDR1 ENHRY and CDR2 SYGVKD.

Of note for this clonotype: In this CDR3 the conserved last residue, phenylalanine or tryptophan, is missing, so a read error is likely. The V call is TRBV12-5, the J call TRBJ1-1; tentatively, D is TRBD1 (6 bases). The V end lost 5 bases, the J end lost 6 bases, and 13 bases lay between the germline ends. The germline gives CDR1 LGHNT, CDR2 FRNRAP. The CDR3 is 13 residues long. In DNA form, the CDR3 reads TGTGCTAGTGGTAAGGCAGGGGTACCTGAAGCTTTCATT. Translated: CASGKAGVPEAFI.

This clonotype was counted many times. The chain is built from TRBV19 and TRBJ2-2; TRBD2 aligns across 8 bases. The V gene's germline CDR1 is LNHDA and CDR2 SQIVND (reference sequence). The CDR3 has 17 amino acids. Trimming took 5 bases from V and 6 from J; bases not matched to a gene: 14. In DNA, the CDR3 is TGTGCCAGTAGTTTTACGGCCGGGACTAGTGACGCCGGGGAGCTGTTTTTT. It encodes CASSFTAGTSDAGELFF.

The rearrangement uses TRBV14 and TRBJ2-1; weak D call: TRBD1 (5 bases). Germline CDR1 is SGHDN and CDR2 is FVKESK. The V and J ends lost 8 bases and 4 bases respectively, with 12 bases between them. The length of the CDR3 is 13 residues. The CDR3 protein is CASLGLEYNEQFF. DNA of the CDR3: TGTGCCAGCTTGGGGCTAGAGTACAATGAGCAGTTCTTC.

This clonotype occurred many times. V and J are TRBV5-1 and TRBJ1-5; tentative D call: TRBD1 (6 bases). CDR1 and CDR2 (germline): SGHRS, YFSETQ. V was pared by 0 bases and J by 2 bases, with 9 bases between. The CDR3 extends over 15 amino acids. DNA of the CDR3: TGCGCCAGCAGCTTGGCAGGGGATGGCAATCAGCCCCAGCATTTT. It translates to CASSLAGDGNQPQHF.

This clonotype was recorded at least ten times. This chain uses TRBV20-1 with TRBJ1-2; 10 positions agree with TRBD1. Trimming took 5 bases from V and 4 from J; bases not matched to a gene: 4. Germline V gives CDR1 DFQATT, CDR2 SNEGSKA (reference sequence). The CDR3 contains 13 residues. This CDR3 reads CSAWRTGGYGYTF. The CDR3 nucleotides are TGCAGTGCTTGGAGGACAGGGGGCTATGGCTACACCTTC.

The chain links TRBV4-3 to TRBJ2-7; D gene unclear. Trimming took 3 bases from V and 0 from J, leaving 9 bases between them. CDR1 is LGHNA, CDR2 YSLEER, per germline. This CDR3 spans 14 amino acids. The CDR3 reads CASSQDQSSYEQYF. The CDR3 DNA is TGCGCCAGCAGCCAGGACCAAAGCTCCTACGAGCAGTACTTC.

This clonotype was seen ten or more times. The CDR3 DNA reads TGTGCCAGCAGCCGGTGGTGGGCTGGCAATCAGCCCCAGCATTTT. Translation gives CASSRWWAGNQPQHF. This sequence joins TRBV5-6 and TRBJ1-5; D is unclear. This CDR3 is built from 15 residues. Germline V gene sequence: CDR1 SGHDT, CDR2 YYEEEE. With 4 bases removed from V and 2 bases from J, the gap between germline ends came to 13 bases.

Ten or more counts support this clonotype. Germline is not matched at one junction end, which may reflect a read error. The V gene is TRBV6-5, the J gene TRBJ1-2; 7 nucleotides align to TRBD1. The germline CDR1 and CDR2 sequences are MNHEY and SVGAGI. The CDR3 sequence is 14 residues long. DNA of the CDR3: TGTGCCAGCAGTGACTCCGGGACAGCCTATGGCTACACCTTC. It codes for CASSDSGTAYGYTF.

With regard to this clonotype: This may be a read error: a much more frequent sequence differs by one nucleotide. The CDR3, as DNA: TGTGCCAGCAGCTTAGGGAGTCTAGCGGGGGGTAATGAGCAGTTCTTC. Protein: CASSLGSLAGGNEQFF. The chain uses TRBV7-2 and TRBJ2-1; 11 nucleotides agree with TRBD2. The CDR3 totals 16 residues. Trimming removed 1 base from V and 7 bases from J; junction bases left unmatched: 6. Germline CDR1 and CDR2: SGHTA and FQGNSA.

This clonotype has a count of ten or more. This chain uses TRBV7-8 with TRBJ1-2; D is uncertain. Trimming cost V 5 bases and J 8 bases, with 18 bases left between them. This CDR3 is built from 14 residues. CDR1 is SGHVS and CDR2 is FQNEAQ in the germline V gene. For the CDR3, the DNA is TGTGCCAGCAGCCATTTTGTAGGACTAGAGGGCTACACCTTC. It codes for CASSHFVGLEGYTF.

The sample holds many counts of this clonotype. The chain employs TRBV11-2 and TRBJ1-3; D is undetermined. V was trimmed by 5 bases and J by 0 bases, leaving 11 bases between them. CDR1 is SGHAT and CDR2 is FQNNGV in the germline V gene. The CDR3 has 15 amino acids. The CDR3 nucleotides are TGTGCCAGCAGCCATGTAAGGTCCTCTGGAAACACCATATATTTT. Encoded protein: CASSHVRSSGNTIYF.

The chain uses TRBV11-3 and TRBJ2-1; the match to TRBD2 covers 8 bases. The CDR3 covers 15 residues. Trimming at V came to 2 bases and at J to 8 bases, leaving 8 bases not matched to a gene. Germline-derived CDR1 and CDR2 are SGHNT and YENEEA. CDR3 protein: CASSLRPGGLDEQFF. CDR3 nucleotides: TGTGCCAGCAGCTTACGTCCGGGGGGGCTCGATGAGCAGTTCTTC.

This clonotype was counted at least ten times. This chain links TRBV12-3 or TRBV12-4 with TRBJ1-5, with TRBD1 identical over 8 bases. Trimming took 4 bases from V and 10 from J; bases not matched to a gene: 9. The CDR3 extends over 14 amino acids. The CDR3 spells CASSSTGGNRPQHF. DNA of the CDR3: TGTGCCAGCAGTTCCACAGGGGGGAATCGTCCCCAGCATTTT.

This clonotype showed up many times. This chain links TRBV6-1 with TRBJ1-5; D unresolved. CDR1 and CDR2 from the germline V gene are MNHNS and SASEGT. This CDR3 has 15 residues. The V gene lost 7 bases and the J gene lost 0 bases, with 13 bases spanning the gap. The CDR3 loop is CASKTFDGSNQPQHF. In DNA form, the CDR3 reads TGTGCCAGCAAAACTTTTGACGGTAGCAATCAGCCCCAGCATTTT.

This clonotype was found many times. The V and J genes are TRBV21-1 and TRBJ1-5. TRBV21-1 counts as a pseudogene. CDR3 length: 11 amino acids. The CDR3 sequence: CASPINQPQHF. For the CDR3, the DNA is TGTGCCAGCCCGATAAATCAGCCCCAGCATTTT.

The gene calls are TRBV19 and TRBJ1-2, with D perhaps matching TRBD1 (5 bases). Germline lookup yields CDR1 LNHDA and CDR2 SQIVND (reference sequence). The CDR3 length is 14 residues. Between the trimmed V and J ends, which lost 3 bases and 12 bases, there was a span of 20 bases. The CDR3 bases are TGTGCCAGTAGTATCCATCCGGGGGAAGCTAGCGACACCTTC. This codes for CASSIHPGEASDTF.

The table lists this clonotype with many counts. The V and J genes are TRBV7-9 and TRBJ1-4, with a possible D match to TRBD1 (5 bases). The germline V gene encodes CDR1 SEHNR and CDR2 FQNEAQ (reference sequence). V was shortened by 5 bases and J by 6 bases, with 13 bases between the two germline ends. This CDR3 has 14 amino acids. CDR3: CASSRREGDEKLFF. CDR3 in DNA: TGTGCCAGCAGCCGGCGTGAAGGGGATGAAAAACTGTTTTTT.

This chain uses TRBV7-2 with TRBJ1-3; D perhaps matches TRBD1 (5 bases). V was cut by 4 bases and J by 8 bases, with 12 bases left in between. The CDR3 runs 13 residues. The germline CDR1 and CDR2 sequences are SGHTA and FQGNSA. Here the CDR3 DNA reads TGTGCCAGCAGCTCCCGTGGGGGAGACACCATATATTTT. Protein sequence: CASSSRGGDTIYF. Supplemented by reference TRBV7-2 and TRBJ1-3, the full variable domain reads GAGVSQSPSNKVTEKGKDVELRCDPISGHTALYWYRQSLGQGLEFLIYFQGNSAPDKSGLPSDRFSAERTGGSVSTLTIQRTQQEDSAVYLCASSSRGGDTIYFGEGSWLTVV.

The CDR3 DNA follows: TGCAGTGCCCACACGGGGCGGGGGGGAACCTCCTACGAGCAGTACTTC. Translation: CSAHTGRGGTSYEQYF. The genes are TRBV20-1 and TRBJ2-7; 9 bases agree with TRBD2. Trimming removed 6 bases from V and 0 bases from J; junction bases left unmatched: 12. The CDR3 covers 16 residues. Germline CDR1 reads DFQATT; CDR2 reads SNEGSKA (reference sequence).

Comments on this clonotype: This may arise from a read error, as a much more abundant clone is one base away. The chain recombines TRBV3-1 with TRBJ2-1; 8 nucleotides line up with TRBD2. Germline CDR1 reads LGHDT; CDR2 reads YNNKEL (reference sequence). Unmatched junction bases numbered 19, after V lost 8 bases and J lost 4 bases. This CDR3 is built from 18 residues. CDR3 coding DNA: TGTGCCAGCGGCCGGAGGAGCGGGGGAGCGGGAGAGTACAATGAGCAGTTCTTC. Encoded protein: CASGRRSGGAGEYNEQFF.

This clonotype was seen at least ten times. The chain combines TRBV28 with TRBJ2-7, with D unresolved. Germline V gene lookup returns CDR1 MDHEN and CDR2 SYDVKM. The CDR3 is 13 amino acids. Trimming took 2 bases from V and 1 from J, leaving 6 bases between them. The CDR3 nucleotides read TGTGCCAGCAGTTTAAGTCAGTCCTACGAGCAGTACTTC. As protein: CASSLSQSYEQYF.

This clonotype was counted ten times or more. The V gene is TRBV5-1, the J gene TRBJ2-3; D is unresolved. CDR1 and CDR2 (germline): SGHRS, YFSETQ. The CDR3 is made up of 12 amino acids. Trimming shortened V by 5 bases and J by 1 base, and 5 bases separated the two germline ends. CDR3 in DNA: TGCGCCAGCAGTCCGGGCACAGATACGCAGTATTTT. It encodes CASSPGTDTQYF.